Presented here are 21 T cell receptor beta chains from one specimen sequenced in a study of beta chain features in type 1 diabetes. Whole-study results and caveats: Moderate but significant shortening of TCRB CDR3s was recorded in all four CD4+ subsets from Type 1 diabetes patients.

No antigens are known for them. Sequenced material consisted of expressed TCRB transcripts (all of the isolated RNA was reverse transcribed). The method was immunoSEQ multiplex PCR; TCRdb's version includes in-frame clones alone and lacks a portion of them. The sample lists over 300,000 clones, 7% to 10% occurring once. The sequencing sample was made of central memory CD4+ T cells from blood. These receptors all come from a man in his thirties or forties with type 1 diabetes.

The chain's CDR3 is CASLSHTDTQYF. DNA for the CDR3: TGTGCCAGCTTATCCCACACAGATACGCAGTATTTT. The chain is built from TRBV6-1 and TRBJ2-3; the D is unclear. CDR3 length: 12 amino acids. CDR1 and CDR2 (germline): MNHNS, SASEGT. Trimming removed 8 bases at V and 2 bases at J, with 8 bases between.

The chain recombines TRBV27 with TRBJ1-1; D unclear. The CDR3 runs to 14 residues. Between the trimmed V and J ends, which lost 3 bases and 0 bases, there was a span of 8 bases. CDR1 is MNHEY and CDR2 is SMNVEV in the germline V gene (reference sequence). CDR3 protein: CASSFHRVNTEAFF. CDR3 bases: TGTGCCAGCAGTTTTCACCGTGTGAACACTGAAGCTTTCTTT.

This clone was seen a few times. The chain uses TRBV5-6 and TRBJ1-1; tentative D call: TRBD1 (5 bases). The CDR3 covers 15 residues. The germline CDR1 and CDR2 sequences are SGHDT and YYEEEE. Trimming left V 3 bases short and J 0 bases short, with 12 bases between. CDR3 region: CASSSPGSMNTEAFF. CDR3 nucleotide sequence: TGTGCCAGCAGCTCCCCAGGGTCTATGAACACTGAAGCTTTCTTT.

This clone was found a few times. The rearrangement joins TRBV11-2 to TRBJ2-4; TRBD2 agrees at 8 bases. V was pared by 0 bases and J by 6 bases, with 7 bases of the junction left unmatched. Germline V gene lookup returns CDR1 SGHAT and CDR2 FQNNGV. The CDR3 has 16 amino acids. For the CDR3, the DNA is TGTGCCAGCAGCTTAGACAGCGGGGGAATGGGAAACATTCAGTACTTC. Its translation: CASSLDSGGMGNIQYF.

This clone occurred a few times. The chain uses TRBV18 and TRBJ2-7; D is possibly TRBD1 (6 bases). Germline CDR1 reads KGHSH; CDR2 reads LQKENI. The V end lost 4 bases, the J end lost 3 bases, and 7 bases lay between the germline ends. The CDR3 totals 12 residues. The CDR3 reads CASSQGDYEQYF. The CDR3 DNA is TGTGCCAGCTCACAGGGGGACTACGAGCAGTACTTC.

This clone was recorded a few times. Other nucleotide sequences from this sample produce the same CDR3. The chain couples TRBV28 to TRBJ2-1; 9 nucleotides align to TRBD2. The J segment lost 2 bases and the V segment lost 4 bases, leaving 3 bases of the junction unmatched. From germline, CDR1 is MDHEN and CDR2 SYDVKM. The CDR3 length is 15 residues. CDR3 nucleotides: TGTGCCAGCAGTTCAAGCGGGGGGCCCTACAATGAGCAGTTCTTC. It encodes CASSSSGGPYNEQFF.

The chain carries TRBV29-1 and TRBJ2-3, with 8 bases fitting TRBD1. V trimming: 5 bases; J trimming: 3 bases; junction bases outside the gene matches: 4. The CDR3 consists of 13 residues. From germline, CDR1 is SQVTM and CDR2 ANQGSEA. Here the CDR3 DNA reads TGCAGCGTTACGGACAGGGTGACAGATACGCAGTATTTT. Its translation is CSVTDRVTDTQYF.

Only a few counts were recorded for this clone. The chain is built from TRBV5-1 and TRBJ2-3, with a tentative D call TRBD2 (6 bases). The CDR3 is made up of 15 amino acids. The V end was cut by 0 bases, the J end by 1 base, with 9 bases between. Germline-derived CDR1 and CDR2 are SGHRS and YFSETQ. For the CDR3, the DNA is TGCGCCAGCAGCTTGGCCACGGGGGGCACAGATACGCAGTATTTT. Residues: CASSLATGGTDTQYF. The entire variable domain, with the rest obtained from reference TRBV5-1 and TRBJ2-3, is as follows: KAGVTQTPRYLIKTRGQQVTLSCSPISGHRSVSWYQQTPGQGLQFLFEYFSETQRNKGNFPGRFSGRQFSNSRSEMNVSTLELGDSALYLCASSLATGGTDTQYFGPGTRLTVL.

CDR3 sequence (DNA): TGTGCCAGCAGCTCTGACAGGGGGGAGACCCAGTACTTC. Residues: CASSSDRGETQYF. V usage is TRBV13 and J usage is TRBJ2-5, with 9 positions matching TRBD1. V lost 4 bases to trimming and J lost 5 bases; unmatched junction nucleotides: 2. The germline V gene encodes CDR1 PRHDT and CDR2 FYEKMQ (reference sequence). The CDR3 is made up of 13 amino acids.

This clone has only a few counts. The chain joins TRBV18 to TRBJ1-1; possible D gene TRBD1, 6 bases. The CDR3 runs 16 residues. Trimming removed 1 base at V and 5 bases at J, with 17 bases between. Germline CDR1 is KGHSH and CDR2 is LQKENI. The CDR3 DNA reads as TGTGCCAGCTCACCACTTCCGACAGGAATTATGACTGAAGCTTTCTTT. Protein sequence: CASSPLPTGIMTEAFF.

The V gene is TRBV25-1, the J gene TRBJ2-5; weak D call: TRBD2 (6 bases). There are 14 residues in the CDR3. The germline V and J ends were trimmed by 3 bases and 4 bases, with 12 bases remaining between them. The germline CDR1 and CDR2 sequences are MGHDK and SYGVNS. The CDR3 nucleotides are TGTGCCAGCAGTGATCGACTAGTTGGAGAGACCCAGTACTTC. Residues: CASSDRLVGETQYF.

This chain uses TRBV10-3 with TRBJ1-1; D is perhaps TRBD1 (5 bases). Germline loops: CDR1 ENHRY, CDR2 SYGVKD. The V gene lost 4 bases and the J gene lost 4 bases, with 7 bases spanning the gap. The CDR3 consists of 12 residues. The CDR3 DNA reads TGTGCCATCAGTGGGCAGGGCACTGAAGCTTTCTTT. Residues: CAISGQGTEAFF.

This clone was detected many times. The J gene is TRBJ2-2, the V gene TRBV2; D not certain. Germline V gene lookup returns CDR1 SNHLY and CDR2 FYNNEI. The CDR3 contains 13 residues. Between the trimmed V and J ends, which lost 7 bases and 1 base, there was a span of 7 bases. CDR3 sequence reads: CASTGENTGELFF. CDR3 sequence (DNA): TGTGCCAGCACCGGCGAGAACACCGGGGAGCTGTTTTTT.

The chain uses TRBV11-2 and TRBJ2-3; TRBD2 matches at 8 bases. The CDR3 is 15 amino acids. The trim removed 4 bases at V and 1 base at J, leaving 4 bases unmatched. CDR1 and CDR2 from the germline V gene are SGHAT and FQNNGV. DNA of the CDR3: TGTGCCAGCAGCTCTTTACTAGCGGGCACAGATACGCAGTATTTT. Protein product: CASSSLLAGTDTQYF. The variable domain in full, completed from reference TRBV11-2 and TRBJ2-3, reads EAGVAQSPRYKIIEKRQSVAFWCNPISGHATLYWYQQILGQGPKLLIQFQNNGVVDDSQLPKDRFSAERLKGVDSTLKIQPAKLEDSAVYLCASSSLLAGTDTQYFGPGTRLTVL.

The V gene is TRBV25-1, the J gene TRBJ2-4; 10 positions match TRBD1. This CDR3 has 14 residues. The J segment lost 7 bases and the V segment lost 4 bases, leaving 4 bases of the junction unmatched. In germline, CDR1 is MGHDK, CDR2 SYGVNS. CDR3 loop: CASSGGQGRNIQYF. In DNA form, the CDR3 reads TGTGCCAGCAGTGGGGGACAGGGGAGGAACATTCAGTACTTC.

The sample holds a few counts of this clone. This sequence joins TRBV5-4 and TRBJ1-1; D gene uncertain. Looked up from germline, CDR1 is SGHNT and CDR2 is YYREEE (reference sequence). CDR3 size: 12 residues. Trimming removed 1 base at V and 1 base at J, with 2 bases between. As DNA, the CDR3 is TGTGCCAGCAGCTTGCGGAACACTGAAGCTTTCTTT. Translated, it gives CASSLRNTEAFF.

This clone was picked up a small number of times. The rearrangement links TRBV10-3 to TRBJ1-3, with D perhaps TRBD1 (5 bases). With 4 bases removed from V and 4 bases from J, the gap between germline ends came to 11 bases. The V gene's germline CDR1 is ENHRY and CDR2 SYGVKD. This CDR3 has 14 residues. The CDR3 loop is CAISAEGIGNTIYF. CDR3 nucleotides: TGTGCCATCAGTGCGGAGGGGATAGGAAACACCATATATTTT.

This clone showed up many times. The chain carries TRBV28 and TRBJ1-2; perhaps TRBD1 as D (5 bases). From germline, CDR1 is MDHEN and CDR2 SYDVKM. The CDR3 is 13 amino acids. Trimming removed 8 bases from V and 4 bases from J, with 14 bases in between. As DNA, the CDR3 is TGTGCCAGCGGGACGGCCGTAAGCTATGGCTACACCTTC. It yields the protein CASGTAVSYGYTF.

This clone was seen a handful of times. The chain has TRBV28 and TRBJ1-5, with TRBD1 matching 8 bases. CDR1 MDHEN and CDR2 SYDVKM come from the germline V gene. V lost 2 bases, J lost 2 bases, and 8 bases stayed unmatched. The CDR3 totals 17 residues. The CDR3 here is CASSLLDRGGGNQPQHF. The CDR3 region has the DNA TGTGCCAGCAGTTTACTTGACAGGGGAGGGGGCAATCAGCCCCAGCATTTT.

The rearrangement uses TRBV18 and TRBJ1-1, with 7 nucleotides matching TRBD1. The J segment lost 1 base and the V segment lost 5 bases, leaving 4 bases of the junction unmatched. The CDR3 runs 14 residues. The germline V gene encodes CDR1 KGHSH and CDR2 LQKENI. CDR3 DNA sequence: TGTGCCAGCTCAGGGGACAGAAAGAACACTGAAGCTTTCTTT. It is translated as CASSGDRKNTEAFF.

This clone was picked up a small number of times. This chain connects TRBV6-1 to TRBJ1-1; D is perhaps TRBD1 (5 bases). Germline-derived CDR1 and CDR2 are MNHNS and SASEGT. This CDR3 has 15 residues. V was pared by 5 bases and J by 3 bases, with 16 bases between. Here the CDR3 reads CASSQPSGSHTEAFF. In nucleotides, the CDR3 is TGTGCCAGCAGTCAACCCTCAGGGAGTCACACTGAAGCTTTCTTT.